This TCR beta chain was sequenced for a study of T-cell memory formation after mild COVID-19. About the research overall: TCR clusters were largely donor specific.

This CDR3 region has 15 residues. V was clipped by 5 bases and J by 3 bases; unmatched bases: 6. Germline assignment: CDR1 SGHKS and CDR2 YYEKEE (reference sequence). As for this clonotype: Its target is unknown.

General study findings and limits: Contracting clones from day 15 to 85 had balanced CD4/CD8; later expanders favoured CD4+.

The authors produced TCR alpha and TCR beta cDNA libraries with sample barcodes and UMIs by 5'RACE using constant-segment primers. TCRdb re-called the 5' RACE reads with MiXCR, one entry per CDR3 protein. There are just under 150,000 distinct CDR3 sequences in the sample; over 6% occur only once, and roughly 1.9% lies in the top ten. The material sequenced was PBMCs or a T cell subset sorted from them (not recorded which). V usage is TRBV5-5 and J usage is TRBJ2-2; 8 nucleotides agree with TRBD2. The TCR comes from an adult woman who had mild COVID-19 (a few samples of this study predate the infection). Cell type and time point are not known. CDR3 in DNA: TGTGCCAGCAGTCCGACTAGCGCCTACACCGGGGAGCTGTTTTTT. As protein: CASSPTSAYTGELFF.